Listed here are 10 T cell receptor beta chains from one sample, sequenced in a study of T cells in Graves' hyperthyroidism and ophthalmopathy. RNA transcripts served as the template for amplifying TCR beta CDR3 regions. The HTBI primer set drove a first-round RT-PCR of the TCR CDR3. TCRdb reprocessed the multiplex PCR reads via MiXCR and lists one record per CDR3 protein. Of 300,000 to 450,000 distinct CDR3 sequences in the sample, around 15% were seen once. The sequencing input was blood. These receptors all stem from a young woman with Graves' ophthalmopathy.

Only a few counts were recorded for this clonotype. J is TRBJ1-4 and V is TRBV6-5, with a possible D match to TRBD1 (6 bases). V shed 4 bases and J shed 5 bases, with 14 bases lying between them. Per germline, CDR1 MNHEY and CDR2 SVGAGI. This CDR3 region has 15 residues. The CDR3 loop is CASSFTGSQNEKLFF. DNA for the CDR3: TGTGCCAGCAGTTTCACAGGGTCTCAGAATGAAAAACTGTTTTTT.

This chain uses TRBV11-2 with TRBJ2-7, with D possibly being TRBD1 or TRBD2 (7 bases each). Germline V CDR1 and CDR2: SGHAT, FQNNGV. V lost 1 base, J lost 9 bases, and 34 bases lay in between. The CDR3 runs 20 residues. The CDR3 sequence: CASSLARWGGRQGYRAVQYF. The CDR3 DNA follows: TGTGCCAGCAGCTTAGCGAGATGGGGGGGAAGACAGGGATACCGAGCGGTGCAGTACTTC.

This clonotype was observed many times. This sequence joins TRBV28 and TRBJ1-5, with TRBD1 matching 8 bases. The length of the CDR3 is 17 residues. In germline, CDR1 is MDHEN, CDR2 SYDVKM. With 7 bases clipped from V and 0 bases from J, the junction kept 11 bases outside the gene matches. CDR3 sequence reads: CASIGRRTGISNQPQHF. CDR3 nucleotide sequence: TGTGCCAGCATCGGCCGTCGGACAGGGATTAGCAATCAGCCCCAGCATTTT.

This clonotype was found a few times. A read error is possible here, since a much larger clone lies one base away. The rearrangement uses TRBV7-6 and TRBJ2-7; 8 nucleotides line up with TRBD2. This CDR3 region has 14 residues. Germline CDR1 is SGHVS and CDR2 is FNYEAQ. The J segment lost 6 bases and the V segment lost 0 bases, leaving 4 bases of the junction unmatched. The CDR3 DNA sequence: TGTGCCAGCAGCTTAGCGGGACTAGACTCCGAGCAGTACTTC. As protein: CASSLAGLDSEQYF. Full variable domain (outside the CDR3, taken from reference TRBV7-6 and TRBJ2-7): GAGVSQSPRYKVTKRGQDVALRCDPISGHVSLYWYRQALGQGPEFLTYFNYEAQQDKSGLPNDRFSAERPEGSISTLTIQRTEQRDSAMYRCASSLAGLDSEQYFGPGTRLTVT.

The CDR3 DNA sequence: TGTGCCAGCACCCATGGGTCCGGTTGGCCCCAGCATTTT. Encoded protein: CASTHGSGWPQHF. The chain is built from TRBV7-9 and TRBJ1-5; D is unclear. V lost 7 bases to trimming and J lost 9 bases, with 16 bases between them. This CDR3 has 13 amino acids. Germline assignment: CDR1 SEHNR and CDR2 FQNEAQ (reference sequence).

The chain recombines TRBV19 with TRBJ2-2, with a weak D call TRBD2 (7 bases). Germline loops: CDR1 LNHDA, CDR2 SQIVND (reference sequence). The CDR3 length is 16 residues. V dropped 3 bases and J dropped 2 bases, with 13 bases sitting between them. The CDR3 DNA reads as TGTGCCAGTAGTATTGGCGGGGGCCCCAACACCGGGGAGCTGTTTTTT. The encoded protein is CASSIGGGPNTGELFF. Together with reference TRBV19 and TRBJ2-2, the CDR3 gives the full variable domain: DGGITQSPKYLFRKEGQNVTLSCEQNLNHDAMYWYRQDPGQGLRLIYYSQIVNDFQKGDIAEGYSVSREKKESFPLTVTSAQKNPTAFYLCASSIGGGPNTGELFFGEGSRLTVL.

This clonotype was detected many times. The gene calls are TRBV5-1 and TRBJ2-7, with D possibly being TRBD2 (6 bases). This CDR3 has 14 residues. CDR1 and CDR2 from the germline V gene are SGHRS and YFSETQ. Trimming took 2 bases from V and 2 from J, leaving 11 bases between them. The CDR3 spells CASSFMGLTYEQYF. The DNA for the CDR3 is TGCGCCAGCAGCTTCATGGGACTTACCTACGAGCAGTACTTC. Looking up the rest from reference TRBV5-1 and TRBJ2-7 gives the full variable domain: KAGVTQTPRYLIKTRGQQVTLSCSPISGHRSVSWYQQTPGQGLQFLFEYFSETQRNKGNFPGRFSGRQFSNSRSEMNVSTLELGDSALYLCASSFMGLTYEQYFGPGTRLTVT.

In its sample, this clonotype was seen many times. The chain employs TRBV15 and TRBJ1-1, with TRBD1 as a possible D gene (6 bases). Germline assignment: CDR1 LNHNV and CDR2 YYDKDF (reference sequence). This CDR3 comprises 14 residues. V was clipped by 1 base and J by 3 bases, with 9 bases between them. The CDR3 bases are TGTGCCACCAGCAGAGTGAGGGGGGACACTGAAGCTTTCTTT. Its translation is CATSRVRGDTEAFF.

This clonotype has a count of ten or more. V and J are TRBV13 and TRBJ2-5; D uncertain. The germline V gene encodes CDR1 PRHDT and CDR2 FYEKMQ (reference sequence). The CDR3 covers 13 residues. Trimming left V 4 bases short and J 5 bases short, with 11 bases between. The CDR3 spells CASSSVNGETQYF. CDR3 coding DNA: TGTGCCAGCAGCTCCGTAAACGGGGAGACCCAGTACTTC. The variable domain in full, completed from reference TRBV13 and TRBJ2-5, reads AAGVIQSPRHLIKEKRETATLKCYPIPRHDTVYWYQQGPGQDPQFLISFYEKMQSDKGSIPDRFSAQQFSDYHSELNMSSLELGDSALYFCASSSVNGETQYFGPGTRLLVL.

Details on this clonotype: A single base separates this from a much larger clone, so it may be a read error. J is TRBJ1-6 and V is TRBV3-1, with 9 bases lining up with TRBD1. The J segment lost 8 bases and the V segment lost 6 bases, leaving 11 bases of the junction unmatched. The CDR3 extends over 16 amino acids. In germline, CDR1 is LGHDT, CDR2 YNNKEL (reference sequence). The CDR3, as DNA: TGTGCCAGCAGTTCGTCGGGGACAGGGACCTATTCACCCCTCCACTTT. Amino acids: CASSSSGTGTYSPLHF.